A selection of T cell receptor beta chains follows, all from one sample in a study of neurological immune-mediated disorders. TCRdb independently ran MiXCR on the 5' RACE reads; one entry per CDR3 protein. The sample consists of 87,000 or so distinct CDR3 sequences, roughly 3.5% of them appearing once. The specimen was PBMCs. Receptor source: a woman aged 45 to 65 with multiple sclerosis. Each CDR3 is given with its conserved first and last residue. A D gene is named only where the DNA matches it firmly. Clone size is not always given. Where it is, it says once, few, many or a class for expanded clones.

TRBV11-2	many	.	TRBJ1-2	CASSLGDYGYTF	TGTGCCAGCAGCTTAGGAGACTATGGCTACACCTTC
TRBV6-2/TRBV6-3	few	TRBD2	TRBJ2-3	CASSYWRGDLDTQYF	TGTGCCAGCAGTTACTGGCGGGGGGACCTAGATACGCAGTATTTT
TRBV7-6	many	TRBD1	TRBJ1-5	CASSPGQGARQPQHF	TGTGCCAGCAGCCCGGGACAGGGGGCAAGACAGCCCCAGCATTTT
TRBV11-3	many	TRBD2	TRBJ2-7	CASSAGTSGSYEQYF	TGTGCCAGCAGCGCCGGGACTAGCGGCTCCTACGAGCAGTACTTC
TRBV6-5	many	.	TRBJ2-5	CASSYGKTGMQETQYF	TGTGCCAGCAGTTATGGAAAAACCGGGATGCAAGAGACCCAGTACTTC
TRBV18	many	TRBD2	TRBJ2-5	CASSPTLAGIQETQYF	TGTGCCAGCTCACCAACGCTAGCGGGCATCCAAGAGACCCAGTACTTC
TRBV5-1	many	.	TRBJ2-1	CASSSRDSPPGEQFF	TGCGCCAGCAGCTCCCGGGACTCCCCGCCCGGTGAGCAGTTCTTC
TRBV19	many	TRBD1	TRBJ2-7	CASSMRTGIDEQYF	TGTGCCAGTAGTATGCGGACAGGGATCGACGAGCAGTACTTC
TRBV5-4	many	.	TRBJ2-2	CASSSKDQRPGELFF	TGTGCCAGCAGCTCGAAGGACCAGCGCCCCGGGGAGCTGTTTTTT
TRBV5-1	many	TRBD1	TRBJ1-1	CASSLDAQGARTEAFF	TGCGCCAGCAGCTTGGACGCGCAGGGGGCGAGGACTGAAGCTTTCTTT
TRBV3-1	many	.	TRBJ2-7	CASSQKLEPFDEQYF	TGTGCCAGCAGCCAAAAACTCGAGCCCTTCGACGAGCAGTACTTC
TRBV7-9	many	.	TRBJ2-1	CASSPGTPYNEQFF	TGTGCCAGCAGCCCTGGGACACCATACAATGAGCAGTTCTTC
TRBV6-6	many	.	TRBJ2-2	CATNRQGGNTGELFF	TGTGCCACAAACAGGCAGGGAGGGAACACCGGGGAGCTGTTTTTT
TRBV5-1	many	TRBD2	TRBJ2-5	CASYTGTSGGQETQYF	TGCGCCAGCTACACGGGGACTAGCGGGGGGCAAGAGACCCAGTACTTC
TRBV7-9	many	TRBD2	TRBJ2-3	CASSLLPGLVEDTQYF	TGTGCCAGCAGCTTACTGCCCGGACTAGTAGAAGATACGCAGTATTTT
TRBV6-1	.	.	TRBJ1-1	CASSDHRNTEAFF	TGTGCCAGCAGTGACCACAGGAACACTGAAGCTTTCTTT
TRBV11-2	many	.	TRBJ2-2	CASSPDTGELFF	TGTGCCAGCAGTCCAGACACCGGGGAGCTGTTTTTT
TRBV7-2	many	TRBD2	TRBJ2-7	CASGGIQSYEQYF	TGTGCCTCCGGGGGGATCCAGTCCTACGAGCAGTACTTC
TRBV19	many	.	TRBJ2-7	CASSARDGVGEQYF	TGTGCCAGTAGTGCCCGGGACGGTGTTGGGGAGCAGTACTTC
TRBV7-2	many	TRBD1	TRBJ2-7	CASSLEGTGWYEQYF	TGTGCCAGCAGCTTAGAGGGGACAGGGTGGTACGAGCAGTACTTC
TRBV20-1	.	.	TRBJ2-1	CSATGLGSSYNEQFF	TGCAGTGCCACCGGACTGGGAAGCTCCTACAATGAGCAGTTCTTC
TRBV5-1	many	TRBD1	TRBJ2-7	CASSLDIGQGREQYF	TGCGCCAGCAGCTTGGACATCGGACAGGGCAGGGAGCAGTACTTC
TRBV6-2/TRBV6-3	few	.	TRBJ1-6	CASSYSGSQYNSTLNF	TGTGCCAGCAGTTACTCGGGCAGTCAATATAATTCAACCCTCAACTTT
TRBV5-1	many	TRBD2	TRBJ2-3	CASSLSGLAGVTDTQYF	TGCGCCAGCAGCTTGTCGGGACTAGCGGGGGTCACAGATACGCAGTATTTT
TRBV7-2	many	TRBD2	TRBJ2-7	CASSLKAGEGEQYF	TGTGCCAGCAGCTTGAAAGCGGGGGAAGGAGAGCAGTACTTC
TRBV4-3	many	TRBD2	TRBJ2-4	CASSQGGGFGIQYF	TGCGCCAGCAGCCAAGGGGGGGGGTTCGGCATTCAGTACTTC
TRBV29-1	many	.	TRBJ1-1	CSVEGGGGTEAFF	TGCAGCGTTGAAGGAGGCGGGGGCACTGAAGCTTTCTTT
TRBV5-1	many	TRBD2	TRBJ2-3	CASSFTGTSATDTQYF	TGCGCCAGCAGCTTTACCGGGACTAGCGCCACAGATACGCAGTATTTT
TRBV20-1	many	.	TRBJ2-1	CSAHYSEQFF	TGCAGTGCCCATTACAGCGAGCAGTTCTTC
TRBV29-1	many	.	TRBJ1-1	CSGQVMNTEAFF	TGCAGCGGGCAGGTAATGAACACTGAAGCTTTCTTT
TRBV28	.	TRBD1	TRBJ2-5	CASRPGTGARETQYF	TGTGCCAGCAGGCCCGGGACAGGGGCGCGGGAGACCCAGTACTTC
TRBV25-1	many	TRBD1	TRBJ2-6	CASKPTGFGANVLTF	TGTGCCAGCAAACCGACAGGGTTTGGGGCCAACGTCCTGACTTTC
TRBV20-1	many	.	TRBJ2-2	CSAIPGGTYRELFF	TGCAGTGCTATCCCGGGTGGGACGTACCGGGAGCTGTTTTTT
TRBV7-2	many	.	TRBJ2-2	CASSLDLAGELFF	TGTGCCAGCAGCCTGGATCTGGCCGGGGAGCTGTTTTTT
TRBV11-2	many	TRBD2	TRBJ2-1	CASTLSTSGGYNEQFF	TGTGCCAGCACCCTATCCACTAGCGGGGGATACAATGAGCAGTTCTTC
TRBV7-6	.	.	TRBJ1-5	CASSLAPGGSNQPQHF	TGTGCCAGCAGCTTAGCCCCTGGGGGGAGCAATCAGCCCCAGCATTTT
TRBV12-3/TRBV12-4	many	.	TRBJ1-2	CASSSDSATNYGYTF	TGTGCCAGCAGTTCCGACAGCGCCACTAACTATGGCTACACCTTC
TRBV5-6	many	.	TRBJ2-7	CASSLLAGYEQYF	TGTGCCAGCAGCTTGCTGGCAGGCTACGAGCAGTACTTC
TRBV7-9	many	.	TRBJ2-7	CASSLVPRQTYEQYF	TGTGCCAGCAGCTTAGTACCCCGACAGACCTACGAGCAGTACTTC
TRBV7-2	many	TRBD2	TRBJ2-7	CASSLISSGGARREQYF	TGTGCCAGCAGCTTGATATCTAGCGGGGGGGCTCGTCGTGAGCAGTACTTC
TRBV6-2/TRBV6-3	many	.	TRBJ2-7	CASSYRNEQYF	TGTGCCAGCAGTTATCGGAACGAGCAGTACTTC